These T cell receptor beta chains were read from a single sample in a study of T cell responses to AZD1222 COVID-19 vaccine. Using immunoSEQ multiplex PCR, the repertoire was profiled, and TCRdb retains in-frame clones only, with some absent. Of 89,000 or so clones in the sample, about 90% are singletons; the top ten hold around 17%. The sequenced sample was peripheral blood, obtained on day 0 of AZD1222 vaccination. The source is an adult in good health. Each CDR3 is given with its conserved first and last residue. The order of the fields is CDR3 protein, CDR3 DNA, V gene, D gene, J gene, clone size. A D gene is named only where the DNA matches it firmly. Not every row has a clone size; where given, it reads once, few, many or a size class.

CASSEAAGSGEQYF,TGTGCCAGCAGTGAGGCGGCGGGATCTGGCGAGCAGTACTTC,TRBV6-4,-,TRBJ2-7,-
CSAGGFQETQYF,TGCAGCGCTGGGGGCTTCCAAGAGACCCAGTACTTC,TRBV29-1,-,TRBJ2-5,-
CASSESVWTGDGYTF,TGTGCCAGCAGTGAAAGCGTTTGGACAGGGGACGGCTACACCTTC,TRBV2,TRBD1,TRBJ1-2,-
CASSQVLASPPSYEQYF,TGTGCCAGCAGCCAAGTCTTAGCAAGTCCACCCTCCTACGAGCAGTACTTC,TRBV3-1/TRBV3-2,-,TRBJ2-7,-
CASSLVAGRQETQYF,TGTGCCAGCAGCTTAGTTGCAGGGCGACAAGAGACCCAGTACTTC,TRBV7-9,-,TRBJ2-5,once
CASSQGRETNYGYTF,TGTGCCAGCAGCCAAGGCCGGGAAACTAACTATGGCTACACCTTC,TRBV3-1/TRBV3-2,-,TRBJ1-2,-
CASSLAPGADTGELFF,TGCGCCAGCAGCTTGGCCCCGGGAGCGGACACCGGGGAGCTGTTTTTT,TRBV5-1,-,TRBJ2-2,-
CASSEADSRNGPQHF,TGTGCCAGCAGTGAAGCGGACAGCCGCAATGGGCCCCAGCATTTT,TRBV6-1,-,TRBJ1-5,-
CASSMTRVVSYEQYF,TGTGCCAGTAGTATGACAAGAGTAGTTTCCTACGAGCAGTACTTC,TRBV19,-,TRBJ2-7,-
CASSLVSGGGMAKNIQYF,TGTGCCAGCAGCTTAGTCTCGGGAGGGGGTATGGCCAAAAACATTCAGTACTTC,TRBV7-2,TRBD2,TRBJ2-4,-
CASSSGRTATNEKLFF,TGCGCCAGCAGCTCGGGAAGGACAGCAACTAATGAAAAACTGTTTTTT,TRBV5-1,-,TRBJ1-4,-
CASRGDTNGEAFF,TGTGCCAGCAGAGGGGACACTAACGGGGAAGCTTTCTTT,TRBV2,-,TRBJ1-1,-
CASSLSFLGSEQYF,TGCGCCAGCAGCTTGTCATTCTTGGGGAGCGAGCAGTACTTC,TRBV5-1,-,TRBJ2-7,once
CASSLMQGSVNEQYF,TGTGCCAGCAGCTTGATGCAGGGGAGTGTAAACGAGCAGTACTTC,TRBV5-6,-,TRBJ2-7,-
CASARLAGEGDTQYF,TGCGCCAGCGCCCGCCTGGCGGGAGAGGGAGATACGCAGTATTTT,TRBV4-1,TRBD2,TRBJ2-3,few
CASSYSGASNQPQHF,TGTGCCAGCAGTTACTCAGGAGCGAGCAATCAGCCCCAGCATTTT,TRBV6-5,-,TRBJ1-5,-